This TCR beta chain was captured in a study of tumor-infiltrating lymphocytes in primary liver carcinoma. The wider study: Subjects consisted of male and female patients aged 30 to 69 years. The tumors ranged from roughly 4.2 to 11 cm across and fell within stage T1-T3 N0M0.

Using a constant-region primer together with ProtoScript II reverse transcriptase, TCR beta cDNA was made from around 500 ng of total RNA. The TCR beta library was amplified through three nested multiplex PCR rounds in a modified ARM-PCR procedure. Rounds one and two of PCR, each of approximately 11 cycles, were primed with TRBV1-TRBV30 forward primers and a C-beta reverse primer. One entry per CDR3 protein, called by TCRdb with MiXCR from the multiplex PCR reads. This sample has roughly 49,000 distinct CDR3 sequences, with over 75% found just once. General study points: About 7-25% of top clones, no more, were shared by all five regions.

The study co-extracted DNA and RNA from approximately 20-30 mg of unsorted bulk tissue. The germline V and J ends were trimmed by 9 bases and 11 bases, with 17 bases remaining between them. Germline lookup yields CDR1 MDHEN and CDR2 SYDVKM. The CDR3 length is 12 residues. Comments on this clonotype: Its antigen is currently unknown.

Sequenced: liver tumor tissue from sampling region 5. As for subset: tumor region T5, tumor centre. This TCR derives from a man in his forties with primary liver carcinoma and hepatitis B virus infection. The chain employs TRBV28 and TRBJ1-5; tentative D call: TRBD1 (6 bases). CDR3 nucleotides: TGTGCCAGTAACATAAGGGGACACTCCCAGCATTTT. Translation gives CASNIRGHSQHF.